This T cell receptor beta chain was profiled in a study of Ad26.COV2.S vaccination and SARS-CoV-2 variants. About the study: Ad26.COV2.S given intramuscularly, once or twice 56 days apart.

V dropped 4 bases and J dropped 2 bases, with 5 bases sitting between them. The CDR3 has 12 residues. The V gene's germline CDR1 is SGHNT and CDR2 YYREEE (reference sequence). Using immunoSEQ multiplex PCR, the repertoire was profiled, and TCRdb retains in-frame clones only, with some absent. Seen here are some 340,000 clones, around 83% observed once, and the top ten hold more than 1.5%. Indicated treatment: about 20 received Ad26.COV2.S at low or high dose, single or two shots; several received placebo; per-sample allocation not given. Samples were taken on day 63 after the first vaccine or placebo injection.

The receptor was derived from a person between 18 and 65 years old who received the Ad26.COV2.S COVID-19 vaccine or a placebo. Sample: peripheral blood, taken in a trial of Ad26.COV2.S vaccine versus placebo. The V gene is TRBV5-4, the J gene TRBJ2-3; D is uncertain. The CDR3 loop reads CASSRDTDTQYF. The CDR3 coding sequence is TGTGCCAGCAGCAGGGACACAGATACGCAGTATTTT.